This T cell receptor (beta chain) comes out of a study of blood T cells in healthy people across ages. Combining a sample-barcoded 5' primer with a J-beta primer mix, a second PCR ran for 7 to 11 cycles. MiXCR, applied by TCRdb to the 5' RACE reads, yields one record per CDR3 protein. The table lists hundreds of thousands of distinct CDR3 sequences, 24% of them singletons. The V end was cut by 9 bases, the J end by 4 bases, with 10 bases between. CDR1 and CDR2 (germline): SNHLY, FYNNEI. The length of the CDR3 is 12 residues. These data were likewise used in another study, on T cells of mothers and their children. This second study says: Extracted RNA, in its entirety, went into cDNA synthesis at around 1.4 ug per 15 ul.

The chain recombines TRBV2 with TRBJ2-1; D may be TRBD1 (6 bases). Sequencing was done on a sample of blood. This TCR derives from a boy aged 5 to 17 in good health. The DNA of the CDR3 is TGTGCCAGTGGGGGCCCGTACAATGAGCAGTTCTTC. This gives the protein CASGGPYNEQFF.